This T cell receptor (beta chain) was recorded in a study of vaccination and CD4 T cells after COVID-19. Study-level information: SARS-CoV-2, HCoV-NL63, HCoV-OC43 and HCoV-229E supplied the overlapping spike peptides used to stimulate cells.

This clonotype turned up a few times. As yet, its antigen is unknown. Findings and caveats of the study: Relatively small numbers of convalescent patients were studied, with no early post-infection timepoints included. The median proportion of reactive clones detected only post-vaccination in convalescent patients was 85% to 90%.

The germline CDR1 and CDR2 sequences are DFQATT and SNEGSKA (reference sequence). This CDR3 contains 14 residues. Trimming took 0 bases from V and 6 from J, leaving 12 bases between them. An Oncomine TCR Beta short-read assay was used to sequence the DNA from cultured CD4+ T cells. The genomic DNA was obtained from cultured CD4+ T cells by extraction with the QIAamp micro DNA kit. TCRdb analysed the PCR reads with MiXCR anew, one entry per CDR3 protein. Of 20,000 or so distinct CDR3 sequences in the sample, less than 50% were seen once. The sample's treatment: roughly nine-day PBMC culture with coronavirus spike peptide pools or control peptides (ViraFEST assay).

The V gene is TRBV20-1, the J gene TRBJ2-1; possibly TRBD2 for D (6 bases). The sequenced sample consisted of CD4+ T cells from blood, cultured in vitro. This TCR derives from a human donor who had recovered from COVID-19. CDR3 bases: TGCAGTGCTAGAGATCCAGGTAGCGGCAATGAGCAGTTCTTC. Translating gives CSARDPGSGNEQFF.